Described below is a single T cell receptor beta chain sequence and its context. What it recognizes is unknown. The sample belongs to a study of PD-L1 blockade in urothelial cancer. Study overall: Male sex and bladder-origin urothelial cancer were recorded for about 90% of the roughly 29 patients. Blood underwent analysis 3 weeks (second dose) and 6 weeks after treatment began. Findings and limits, study-wide: Greater 3-week expansion of tumor-associated blood clones was recorded for durable-benefit patients. Lower than median blood TCR clonality before treatment predicted better survival.

Data came from immunoSEQ multiplex PCR; TCRdb stores just in-frame clones and leaves some out. Of about 45,000 clones listed, around nine tenths are singletons. Time point reported: pretreatment peripheral blood. The junction had 7 bases not matched to a gene; V was cut back by 6 bases and J by 5 bases. The CDR3 spans 14 residues. Germline loops: CDR1 MDHEN, CDR2 SYDVKM. This TCR derives from a donor at least 40 years old with urothelial cancer. Here the sequenced sample was PBMCs, taken around atezolizumab (anti-PD-L1) treatment. The V call is TRBV28, the J call TRBJ2-5; 9 positions agree with TRBD2. The CDR3 sequence is CASSPGLAGETQYF. The CDR3 bases are TGTGCCAGCAGCCCGGGACTAGCAGGGGAGACCCAGTACTTC.